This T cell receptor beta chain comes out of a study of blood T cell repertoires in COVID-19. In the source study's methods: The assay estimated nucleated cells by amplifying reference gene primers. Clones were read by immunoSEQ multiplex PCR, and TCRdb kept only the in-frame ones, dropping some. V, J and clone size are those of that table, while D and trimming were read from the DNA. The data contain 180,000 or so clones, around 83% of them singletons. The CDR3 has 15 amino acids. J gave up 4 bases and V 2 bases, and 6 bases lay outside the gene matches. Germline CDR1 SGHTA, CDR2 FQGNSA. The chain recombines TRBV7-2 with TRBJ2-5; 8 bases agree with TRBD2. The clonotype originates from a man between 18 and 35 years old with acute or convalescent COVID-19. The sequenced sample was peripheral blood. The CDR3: CASSLSGTSRETQYF. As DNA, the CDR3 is TGTGCCAGCAGCTTATCCGGGACTAGTAGAGAGACCCAGTACTTC.